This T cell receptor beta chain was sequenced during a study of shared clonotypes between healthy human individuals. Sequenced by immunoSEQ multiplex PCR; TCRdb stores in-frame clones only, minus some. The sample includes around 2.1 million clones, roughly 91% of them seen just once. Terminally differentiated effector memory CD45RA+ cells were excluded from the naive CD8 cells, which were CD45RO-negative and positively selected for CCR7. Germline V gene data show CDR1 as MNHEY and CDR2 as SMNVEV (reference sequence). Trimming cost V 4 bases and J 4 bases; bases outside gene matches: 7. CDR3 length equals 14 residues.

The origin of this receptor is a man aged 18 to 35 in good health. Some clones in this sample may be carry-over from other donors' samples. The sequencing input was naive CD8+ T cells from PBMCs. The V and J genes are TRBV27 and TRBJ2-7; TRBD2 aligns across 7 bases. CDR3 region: CASSWTRGVYEQYF. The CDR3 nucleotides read TGTGCCAGCAGTTGGACCCGGGGGGTGTACGAGCAGTACTTC.